These 17 T cell receptor beta chains were all obtained from the same sample, sequenced in a study of cytomegalovirus exposure and HLA in healthy donors listed by TCRdb under 2017. The library was made by the immunoSEQ multiplex PCR assay. For the multiplex PCR, a mixture combining 60 forward primers for TCR Vbeta segments and 13 reverse primers for TCR Jbeta segments was used. As stored in TCRdb, this immuneACCESS dataset retains in-frame rearrangements with V and J assigned. A fraction of the clones does not appear; measured against another copy, unresolved V genes explain less than half of the discrepancy, and the remainder lacks a known reason. This sample's records show tens of thousands of clones. Roughly 14% of the sample is in the top ten clones. The sample comprised PBMCs. Every receptor here comes from a man aged 50 to 60 in good health and CMV-seropositive.

This chain connects TRBV29-1 to TRBJ2-5, with D possibly TRBD2 on 6 matching bases. The CDR3 is 12 residues long. Trimming stripped 5 bases from V and 5 bases from J, with 12 bases between. In germline, CDR1 is SQVTM, CDR2 ANQGSEA. For the CDR3, the DNA is TGCAGCGTTCCCCAGGGAGGTGAGACCCAGTACTTC. Its protein is CSVPQGGETQYF. Based on the CDR3 plus reference TRBV29-1 and TRBJ2-5, the full variable domain is SAVISQKPSRDICQRGTSLTIQCQVDSQVTMMFWYRQQPGQSLTLIATANQGSEATYESGFVIDKFPISRPNLTFSTLTVSNMSPEDSSIYLCSVPQGGETQYFGPGTRLLVL.

This sequence joins TRBV5-1 and TRBJ1-5, with 11 bases matching TRBD1. V lost 4 bases to trimming and J lost 6 bases; unmatched junction nucleotides: 6. The CDR3 length is 15 residues. Per germline, CDR1 SGHRS and CDR2 YFSETQ. The CDR3 DNA follows: TGCGCCAGCAGCCCTGGGACAGGGGGAGGTCAGCCCCAGCATTTT. It specifies CASSPGTGGGQPQHF.

This chain joins TRBV9 and TRBJ2-2; TRBD2 matches 13 bases. The J segment lost 4 bases and the V segment lost 4 bases, leaving 10 bases of the junction unmatched. Germline V gene sequence: CDR1 SGDLS, CDR2 YYNGEE. The CDR3 covers 18 residues. CDR3 protein: CASSLSTSGRTGTGELFF. CDR3 coding DNA: TGTGCCAGCAGCCTTTCGACTAGCGGGAGGACGGGCACCGGGGAGCTGTTTTTT. Full variable domain (rest looked up from reference TRBV9 and TRBJ2-2): DSGVTQTPKHLITATGQRVTLRCSPRSGDLSVYWYQQSLDQGLQFLIQYYNGEERAKGNILERFSAQQFPDLHSELNLSSLELGDSALYFCASSLSTSGRTGTGELFFGEGSRLTVL.

V usage is TRBV6-1 and J usage is TRBJ2-1, with 12 bases that match TRBD1. The germline V gene encodes CDR1 MNHNS and CDR2 SASEGT. This CDR3 region has 14 residues. V lost 5 bases to trimming and J lost 6 bases; unmatched junction nucleotides: 2. The CDR3 reads CASSSGQGANEQFF. The CDR3 nucleotides are TGTGCCAGCAGTTCGGGACAGGGGGCCAATGAGCAGTTCTTC.

The chain employs TRBV19 and TRBJ1-5; D perhaps matches TRBD1 (6 bases). The germline gives CDR1 LNHDA, CDR2 SQIVND (reference sequence). V dropped 5 bases and J dropped 0 bases, with 17 bases sitting between them. The CDR3 extends over 17 amino acids. For the CDR3, the DNA is TGTGCCAGTAGTCCACGGACAGTTTGGGATAGCAATCAGCCCCAGCATTTT. Translation gives CASSPRTVWDSNQPQHF.

The CDR3: CASSQGAGGETQYF. The CDR3 region has the DNA TGTGCCAGCAGCCAAGGGGCAGGGGGAGAGACCCAGTACTTC. The chain uses TRBV4-2 and TRBJ2-5, with 7 bases lining up with TRBD1. This CDR3 has 14 residues. In germline, CDR1 is LGHNA, CDR2 YNFKEQ. After removal of 1 base from V and 4 bases from J, the junction contained 3 bases not matched to a gene.

The chain joins TRBV9 to TRBJ2-7, with TRBD2 matching over 11 bases. The germline gives CDR1 SGDLS, CDR2 YYNGEE. This CDR3 region has 16 residues. V trimming: 0 bases; J trimming: 2 bases; junction bases outside the gene matches: 4. The CDR3 spells CASSVAGTSGPYEQYF. In DNA form, the CDR3 reads TGTGCCAGCAGCGTAGCCGGGACTAGCGGACCCTACGAGCAGTACTTC.

The rearrangement links TRBV18 to TRBJ2-1; TRBD2 is a possible D gene (5 bases). Germline V gene lookup returns CDR1 KGHSH and CDR2 LQKENI. Trimming left V 4 bases short and J 8 bases short, with 12 bases between. The CDR3 is 13 amino acids. CDR3 protein: CASSRGLPDEQFF. DNA of the CDR3: TGTGCCAGCTCACGAGGACTCCCCGATGAGCAGTTCTTC.

CDR3 sequence (DNA): TGTGCCAGCAGCCAAGACCAGCAAGAGACCCAGTACTTC. Translating it yields CASSQDQQETQYF. This rearrangement joins TRBV4-2 to TRBJ2-5, with D unclear. The CDR3 is made up of 13 amino acids. Germline V CDR1 and CDR2: LGHNA, YNFKEQ. Between the trimmed V and J ends, which lost 0 bases and 2 bases, there was a span of 4 bases.

The genes are TRBV13 and TRBJ2-7, with TRBD2 matching over 7 bases. V lost 7 bases to trimming and J lost 0 bases; unmatched junction nucleotides: 6. The germline CDR1 and CDR2 sequences are PRHDT and FYEKMQ (reference sequence). The CDR3 covers 14 residues. CDR3 protein: CASKLAPSSYEQYF. For the CDR3, the DNA is TGTGCCAGCAAACTAGCGCCTAGCTCCTACGAGCAGTACTTC.

The chain uses TRBV11-1 and TRBJ2-7, with D tentatively TRBD1 (6 bases). This CDR3 region has 14 residues. Germline V gene sequence: CDR1 SGHAT, CDR2 FQDESV (reference sequence). V was cut by 5 bases and J by 0 bases, with 11 bases left in between. The CDR3 is CASSPRDNSYEQYF. In DNA, the CDR3 is TGTGCCAGCAGCCCCCGGGACAACTCCTACGAGCAGTACTTC.

J is TRBJ2-2 and V is TRBV7-8, with 8 bases that match TRBD2. The germline V gene encodes CDR1 SGHVS and CDR2 FQNEAQ. The J segment lost 6 bases and the V segment lost 6 bases, leaving 9 bases of the junction unmatched. This CDR3 has 15 amino acids. CDR3 amino acids: CASRSGSSLAGELFF. The CDR3 DNA is TGTGCCAGCAGGAGCGGGAGTTCTCTCGCCGGGGAGCTGTTTTTT. The complete variable domain, with remaining parts taken from reference TRBV7-8 and TRBJ2-2, reads GAGVSQSPRYKVAKRGQDVALRCDPISGHVSLFWYQQALGQGPEFLTYFQNEAQLDKSGLPSDRFFAERPEGSVSTLKIQRTQQEDSAVYLCASRSGSSLAGELFFGEGSRLTVL.

The chain employs TRBV19 and TRBJ1-2, with a possible D match to TRBD1 (6 bases). The CDR3 consists of 15 residues. From germline, CDR1 is LNHDA and CDR2 SQIVND (reference sequence). V was cut by 0 bases and J by 4 bases, with 12 bases left in between. Written as DNA, the CDR3 is TGTGCCAGTAGTATAGAGCCTACAGGGTTCTATGGCTACACCTTC. Its translation: CASSIEPTGFYGYTF.

The genes are TRBV19 and TRBJ2-7; 11 positions agree with TRBD2. This CDR3 is 16 amino acids long. After removal of 5 bases from V and 4 bases from J, the junction contained 10 bases not matched to a gene. In germline, CDR1 is LNHDA, CDR2 SQIVND (reference sequence). The CDR3 DNA reads as TGTGCCAGTAGTCAGGGGGGAGGGACTAGCGGTTACGAGCAGTACTTC. It yields the protein CASSQGGGTSGYEQYF.

The rearrangement links TRBV4-3 to TRBJ2-3; the D gene is possibly TRBD2 (5 bases). CDR3 length equals 15 residues. V was pared by 1 base and J by 2 bases, with 10 bases between. CDR1 LGHNA and CDR2 YSLEER come from the germline V gene. DNA of the CDR3: TGCGCCAGCAGCCAAGGTACGGGATACACAGATACGCAGTATTTT. Amino acids: CASSQGTGYTDTQYF.

The V and J genes are TRBV9 and TRBJ2-2; 7 positions agree with TRBD1. V lost 4 bases to trimming and J lost 4 bases; unmatched junction nucleotides: 4. Germline CDR1 and CDR2: SGDLS and YYNGEE. This CDR3 has 14 residues. The CDR3 loop reads CASSLQGFTGELFF. The CDR3 coding sequence is TGTGCCAGCAGCCTACAGGGGTTCACCGGGGAGCTGTTTTTT.

The rearrangement links TRBV5-1 to TRBJ1-2, with 8 bases that match TRBD1. The CDR3 loop spans 14 amino acids. V lost 6 bases to trimming and J lost 5 bases; unmatched junction nucleotides: 9. Germline CDR1 is SGHRS and CDR2 is YFSETQ. The CDR3: CASTRTGIEYGYTF. The CDR3 region has the DNA TGCGCCAGCACGCGGACAGGGATTGAATATGGCTACACCTTC. The variable domain in full, completed from reference TRBV5-1 and TRBJ1-2, reads KAGVTQTPRYLIKTRGQQVTLSCSPISGHRSVSWYQQTPGQGLQFLFEYFSETQRNKGNFPGRFSGRQFSNSRSEMNVSTLELGDSALYLCASTRTGIEYGYTFGSGTRLTVV.